This entry concerns a single T cell receptor (beta chain). Its antigen is still unknown. Within one base of it there is no much larger clone, and no base qualities were kept. The sample's time point label is to be understood as: baseline before first vaccination. The vaccinee samples were drawn from two UK trials, COV001 and COV002, one of which was a single-blind randomized controlled phase 2/3 trial testing AZD1222 (ChAdOx1 nCoV-19) in healthy adults. For TCRbeta chain sequencing, PBMC samples from trial participants were taken at day 0 and at day 28 after the second dose. The data stem from a study of T cell responses to AZD1222 COVID-19 vaccine (dated by TCRdb to the early 2020s). About the full investigation: AZD1222 recipients with second doses at about 4 weeks or about 12 weeks were pooled, because spike-specific TCR depth and breadth did not differ between schedules. Trial participants were enrolled into age subgroups of 18-55, 56-69 and 70-plus years, which contained 148, 28 and 57 TCR-sequenced participants, respectively. A total of 233 trial participants underwent TCR sequencing, of whom nearly 210 had received two doses of AZD1222 and approximately 25 had received two doses of the MenACWY control vaccine.

General conclusions and limits of the study: After two AZD1222 doses, spike-specific TCR breadth and depth were significantly higher than at day 0 and than in MenACWY recipients. The whole spike protein was spanned by vaccine-associated CD4 TCRs, and dominant responses were seen in regions 160-218 and 743-854. Because no day 14 peak-response samples were available, repertoires were characterized only after the peak T cell response. Reportedly, close to half of the unique spike-specific TCRs recognized epitopes lying outside the regions that are mutated in the B.1.351 and B.1.1.7 variants. Participants were mostly white British and included more females than males, and it was suggested by the authors that clonal diversity may have been underestimated. In the small 56-69-year group, the increase in depth fell short of significance, most likely because of low power. Conclusions about previously exposed vaccinees are limited, since just a handful of AZD1222 recipients were seropositive for SARS-CoV-2 at baseline.

The CDR3 regions of human TCRbeta chains were analyzed by immunosequencing. Regarding the original processing steps: Repertoire TCRs were matched against a reference library of SARS-CoV-2-specific TCRs generated with the MIRA antigen-specificity platform. Breadth was defined as the fraction of unique TCRs that were SARS-CoV-2-associated, and depth was defined as the fraction of total T cells that were SARS-CoV-2-associated. Using the MIRA data, each spike-specific TCR was mapped to the spike region that the TCR reacts to and placed in a CD4 or CD8 class. Log10-transformed breadth and depth values were compared by one-way ANOVA with Sidak's multiple comparisons tests. TCRdb re-hosts the immuneACCESS table, in-frame sequences only. Its copies lack some clones; in the studies checked, an unresolved V gene accounts for under half of them, and the cause for the rest is not known. That table gives V, J and clone size, and the DNA gave D and trimming. The sample profile shows under 150,000 clones; roughly 90% of them were found once. The ten top clones hold about 3.7% of the sample.

Inclusive of the bounding cysteine and phenylalanine, the CDR3 is 16 residues long. The sequence is cut down to CDR3 DNA, 48 bases in frame from base 1. As encoded in the germline V gene, CDR1 is SGHTS while CDR2 is YDEGEE. V lost 3 bases and J lost 2 bases, and the count of bases not matched to a germline gene is 9. The input for sequencing was peripheral blood, taken on day 0 of AZD1222 vaccination. The chain employs TRBV5-8 and TRBJ2-5; TRBD1 aligns with 8 central bases. The TCR comes from an adult in good health. Here is the DNA: TGTGCCAGCAGCTGGGGACAGGCGCCTCAACAAGAGACCCAGTACTTC. This yields the protein CASSWGQAPQQETQYF.